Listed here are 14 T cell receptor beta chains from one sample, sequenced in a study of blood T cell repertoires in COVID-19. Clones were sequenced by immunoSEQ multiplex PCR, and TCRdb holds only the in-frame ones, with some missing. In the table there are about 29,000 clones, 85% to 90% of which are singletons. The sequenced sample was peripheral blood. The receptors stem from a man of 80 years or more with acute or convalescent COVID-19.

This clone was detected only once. The CDR3 sequence is CASRRGVGTGELFF. CDR3 nucleotides: TGTGCCAGCAGGCGGGGTGTTGGGACCGGGGAGCTGTTTTTT. The rearrangement uses TRBV6-5 and TRBJ2-2, with D maybe TRBD2 (6 bases). The germline V gene encodes CDR1 MNHEY and CDR2 SVGAGI. The CDR3 length is 14 residues. V lost 6 bases to trimming and J lost 5 bases, with 13 bases between them.

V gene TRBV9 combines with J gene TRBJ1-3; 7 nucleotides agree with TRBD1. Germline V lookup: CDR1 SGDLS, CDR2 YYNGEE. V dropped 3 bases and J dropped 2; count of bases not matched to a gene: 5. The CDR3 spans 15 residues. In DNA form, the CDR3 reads TGTGCCAGCAGCGAAGACAGGGCCACTGGAAACACCATATATTTT. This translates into CASSEDRATGNTIYF.

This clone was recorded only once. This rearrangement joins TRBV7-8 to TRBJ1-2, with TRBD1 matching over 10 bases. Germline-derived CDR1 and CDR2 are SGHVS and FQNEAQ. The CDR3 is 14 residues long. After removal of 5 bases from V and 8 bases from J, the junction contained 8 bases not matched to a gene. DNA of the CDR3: TGTGCCAGCAGCCCGACAGGGGGCGCAGGCGGCTACACCTTC. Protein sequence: CASSPTGGAGGYTF.

The CDR3: CASSPSTQGLYGYTF. The CDR3 DNA follows: TGCGCCAGCAGTCCTTCAACCCAGGGCCTCTATGGCTACACCTTC. The chain employs TRBV10-2 and TRBJ1-2; perhaps TRBD1 as D (5 bases). V was clipped by 5 bases and J by 4 bases, with 17 bases between them. This CDR3 has 15 amino acids. Germline values: CDR1 WSHSY, CDR2 SAAADI.

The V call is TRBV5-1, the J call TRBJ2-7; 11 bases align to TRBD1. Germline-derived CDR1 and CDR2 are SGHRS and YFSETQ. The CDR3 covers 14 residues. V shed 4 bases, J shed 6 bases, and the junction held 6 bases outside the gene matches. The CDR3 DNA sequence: TGCGCCAGCAGCCTAAGGACAGGGGGCGCCGAGCAGTACTTC. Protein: CASSLRTGGAEQYF. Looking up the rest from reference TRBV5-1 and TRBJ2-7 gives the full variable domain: KAGVTQTPRYLIKTRGQQVTLSCSPISGHRSVSWYQQTPGQGLQFLFEYFSETQRNKGNFPGRFSGRQFSNSRSEMNVSTLELGDSALYLCASSLRTGGAEQYFGPGTRLTVT.

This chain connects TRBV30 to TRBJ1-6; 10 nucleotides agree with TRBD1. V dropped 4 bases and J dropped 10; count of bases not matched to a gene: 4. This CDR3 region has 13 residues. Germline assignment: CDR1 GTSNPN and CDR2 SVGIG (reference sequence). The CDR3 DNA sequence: TGTGCCTGGAAACGGGACAGGGGATCACCCCTCCACTTT. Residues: CAWKRDRGSPLHF.

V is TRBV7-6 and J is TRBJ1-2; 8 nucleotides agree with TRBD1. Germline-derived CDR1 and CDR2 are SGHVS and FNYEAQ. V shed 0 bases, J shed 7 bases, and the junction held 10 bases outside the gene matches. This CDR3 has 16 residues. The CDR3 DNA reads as TGTGCCAGCAGCTTAGCGCTAACGCAGGGGGCCGGTGGCTACACCTTC. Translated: CASSLALTQGAGGYTF.

The CDR3 here is CASSGPGRNNSPLHF. CDR3 coding DNA: TGTGCCAGCAGCGGACCGGGTCGTAATAATTCACCCCTCCACTTT. The chain joins TRBV9 to TRBJ1-6; unclear D gene. Deletions cut 3 bases from V and 5 bases from J, with 12 bases between. This CDR3 region has 15 residues. Per the germline V gene, CDR1 is SGDLS and CDR2 is YYNGEE.

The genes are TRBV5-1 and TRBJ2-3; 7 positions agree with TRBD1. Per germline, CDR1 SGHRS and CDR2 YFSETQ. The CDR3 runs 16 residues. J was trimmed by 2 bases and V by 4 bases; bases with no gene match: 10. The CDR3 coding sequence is TGCGCCAGCAGCCCATTAAGGGGGCCTTCCACAGATACGCAGTATTTT. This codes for CASSPLRGPSTDTQYF.

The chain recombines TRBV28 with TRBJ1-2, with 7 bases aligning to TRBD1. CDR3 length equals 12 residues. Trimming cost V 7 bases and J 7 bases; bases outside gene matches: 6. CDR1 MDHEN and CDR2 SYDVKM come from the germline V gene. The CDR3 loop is CASNRGRVGYTF. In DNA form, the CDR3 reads TGTGCCAGCAATAGGGGGCGAGTTGGCTACACCTTC.

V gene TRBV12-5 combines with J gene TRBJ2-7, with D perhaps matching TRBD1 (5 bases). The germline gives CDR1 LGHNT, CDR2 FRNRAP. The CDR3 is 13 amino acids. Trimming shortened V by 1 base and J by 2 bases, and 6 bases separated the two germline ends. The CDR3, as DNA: TGTGCTAGTGGTTTGGGACAGACCTACGAGCAGTACTTC. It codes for CASGLGQTYEQYF.

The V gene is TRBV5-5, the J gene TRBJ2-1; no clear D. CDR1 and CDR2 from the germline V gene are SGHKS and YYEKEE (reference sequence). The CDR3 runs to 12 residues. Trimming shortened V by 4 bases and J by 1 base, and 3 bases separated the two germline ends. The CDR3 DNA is TGTGCCAGCAGCCGGTCCTACAATGAGCAGTTCTTC. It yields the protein CASSRSYNEQFF.

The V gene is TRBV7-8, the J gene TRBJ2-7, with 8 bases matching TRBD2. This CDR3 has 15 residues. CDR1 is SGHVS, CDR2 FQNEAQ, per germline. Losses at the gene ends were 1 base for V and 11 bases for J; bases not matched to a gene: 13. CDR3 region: CASSLVWRSGAGKYF. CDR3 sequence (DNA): TGTGCCAGCAGCTTAGTGTGGCGTAGCGGGGCCGGGAAGTACTTC.

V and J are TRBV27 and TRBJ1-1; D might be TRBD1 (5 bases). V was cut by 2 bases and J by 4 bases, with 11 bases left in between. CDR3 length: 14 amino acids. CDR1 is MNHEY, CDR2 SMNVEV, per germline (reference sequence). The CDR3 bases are TGTGCCAGCAGTTTAGGGGGGTCGGCCACTGAAGCTTTCTTT. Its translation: CASSLGGSATEAFF.